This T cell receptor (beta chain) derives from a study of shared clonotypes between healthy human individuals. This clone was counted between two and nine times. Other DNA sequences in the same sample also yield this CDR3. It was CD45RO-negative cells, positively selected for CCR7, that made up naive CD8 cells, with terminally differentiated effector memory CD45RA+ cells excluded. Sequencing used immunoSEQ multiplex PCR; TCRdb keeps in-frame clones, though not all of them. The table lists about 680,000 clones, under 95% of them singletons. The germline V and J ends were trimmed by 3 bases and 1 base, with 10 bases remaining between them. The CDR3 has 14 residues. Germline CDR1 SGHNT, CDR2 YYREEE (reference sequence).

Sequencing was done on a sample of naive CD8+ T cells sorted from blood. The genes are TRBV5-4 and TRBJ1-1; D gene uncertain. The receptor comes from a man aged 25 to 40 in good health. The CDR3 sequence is CASSYRFGNTEAFF. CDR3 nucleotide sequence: TGTGCCAGCAGCTATAGGTTTGGGAACACTGAAGCTTTCTTT.